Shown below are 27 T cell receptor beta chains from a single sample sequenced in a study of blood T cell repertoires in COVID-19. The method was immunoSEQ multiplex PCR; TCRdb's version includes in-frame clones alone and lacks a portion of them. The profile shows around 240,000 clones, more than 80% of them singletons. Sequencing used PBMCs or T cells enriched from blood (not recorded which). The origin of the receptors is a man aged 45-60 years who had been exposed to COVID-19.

The chain's CDR3 is CASREKTENTEAFF. The CDR3 nucleotides read TGCGCCAGCAGGGAGAAGACAGAGAACACTGAAGCTTTCTTT. The chain is built from TRBV10-2 and TRBJ1-1, with D tentatively TRBD1 (5 bases). CDR1 is WSHSY, CDR2 SAAADI, per germline. Trimming removed 6 bases at V and 1 base at J, with 12 bases between. CDR3 length equals 14 residues.

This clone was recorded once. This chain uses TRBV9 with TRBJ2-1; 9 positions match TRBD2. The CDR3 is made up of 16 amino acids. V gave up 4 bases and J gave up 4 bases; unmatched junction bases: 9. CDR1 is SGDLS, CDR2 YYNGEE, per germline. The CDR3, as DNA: TGTGCCAGCAGCTCCCAGGCGACTAGCGGATACAATGAGCAGTTCTTC. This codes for CASSSQATSGYNEQFF.

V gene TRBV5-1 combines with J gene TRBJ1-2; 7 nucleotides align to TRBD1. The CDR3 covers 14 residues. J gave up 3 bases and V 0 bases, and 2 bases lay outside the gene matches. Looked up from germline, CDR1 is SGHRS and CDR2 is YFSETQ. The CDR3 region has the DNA TGCGCCAGCAGCTTGGGACAGGGAGACTATGGCTACACCTTC. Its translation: CASSLGQGDYGYTF.

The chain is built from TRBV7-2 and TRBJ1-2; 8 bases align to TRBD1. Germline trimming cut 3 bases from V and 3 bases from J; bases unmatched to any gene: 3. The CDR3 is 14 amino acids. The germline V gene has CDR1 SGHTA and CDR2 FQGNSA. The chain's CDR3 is CASSFRDRYYGYTF. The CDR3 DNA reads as TGTGCCAGCAGCTTCCGGGACAGGTACTATGGCTACACCTTC. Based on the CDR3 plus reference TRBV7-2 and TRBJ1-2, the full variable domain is GAGVSQSPSNKVTEKGKDVELRCDPISGHTALYWYRQSLGQGLEFLIYFQGNSAPDKSGLPSDRFSAERTGGSVSTLTIQRTQQEDSAVYLCASSFRDRYYGYTFGSGTRLTVV.

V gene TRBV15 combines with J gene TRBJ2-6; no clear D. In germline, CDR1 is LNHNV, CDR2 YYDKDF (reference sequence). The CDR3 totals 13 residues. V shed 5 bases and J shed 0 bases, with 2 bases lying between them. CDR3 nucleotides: TGTGCCACCAGCCTCTCTGGGGCCAACGTCCTGACTTTC. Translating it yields CATSLSGANVLTF.

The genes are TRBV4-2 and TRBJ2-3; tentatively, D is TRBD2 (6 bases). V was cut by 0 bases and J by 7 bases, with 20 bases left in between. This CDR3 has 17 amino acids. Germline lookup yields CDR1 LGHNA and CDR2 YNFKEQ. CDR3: CASSQDISRGSPYTQYF. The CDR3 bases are TGTGCCAGCAGCCAAGATATTTCCCGGGGGTCACCTTATACGCAGTATTTT.

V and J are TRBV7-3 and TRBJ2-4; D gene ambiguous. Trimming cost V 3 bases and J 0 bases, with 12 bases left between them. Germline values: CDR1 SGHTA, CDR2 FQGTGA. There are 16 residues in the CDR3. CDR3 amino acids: CASSFRNSIAKNIQYF. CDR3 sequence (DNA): TGTGCCAGCAGCTTCCGTAACAGTATAGCCAAAAACATTCAGTACTTC. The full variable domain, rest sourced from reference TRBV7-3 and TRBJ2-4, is GAGVSQTPSNKVTEKGKYVELRCDPISGHTALYWYRQSLGQGPEFLIYFQGTGAADDSGLPNDRFFAVRPEGSVSTLKIQRTERGDSAVYLCASSFRNSIAKNIQYFGAGTRLSVL.

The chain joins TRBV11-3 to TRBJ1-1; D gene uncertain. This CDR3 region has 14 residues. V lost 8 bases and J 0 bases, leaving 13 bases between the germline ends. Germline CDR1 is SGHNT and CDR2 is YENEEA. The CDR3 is CASLDRHVNTEAFF. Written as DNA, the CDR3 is TGTGCCAGCCTGGATCGACATGTGAACACTGAAGCTTTCTTT.

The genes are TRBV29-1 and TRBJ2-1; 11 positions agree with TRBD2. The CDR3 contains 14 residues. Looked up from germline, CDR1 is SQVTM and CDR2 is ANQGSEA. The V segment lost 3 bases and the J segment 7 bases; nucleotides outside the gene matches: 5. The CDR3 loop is CSVDSSGGVNEQFF. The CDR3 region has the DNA TGCAGCGTTGATAGTAGCGGGGGGGTAAATGAGCAGTTCTTC.

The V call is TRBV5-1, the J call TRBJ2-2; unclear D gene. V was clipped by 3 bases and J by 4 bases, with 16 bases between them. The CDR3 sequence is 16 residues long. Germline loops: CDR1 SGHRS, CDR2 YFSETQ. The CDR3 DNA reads TGCGCCAGCAGCTGGTCCCGAGACTCACCCACCGGGGAGCTGTTTTTT. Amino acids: CASSWSRDSPTGELFF.

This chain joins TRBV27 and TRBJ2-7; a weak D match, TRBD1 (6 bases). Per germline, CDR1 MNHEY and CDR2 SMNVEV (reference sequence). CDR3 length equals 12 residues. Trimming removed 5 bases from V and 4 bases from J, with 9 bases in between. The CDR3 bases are TGTGCCAGCAGTCTAGGACAGTACGAGCAGTACGTC. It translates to CASSLGQYEQYV.

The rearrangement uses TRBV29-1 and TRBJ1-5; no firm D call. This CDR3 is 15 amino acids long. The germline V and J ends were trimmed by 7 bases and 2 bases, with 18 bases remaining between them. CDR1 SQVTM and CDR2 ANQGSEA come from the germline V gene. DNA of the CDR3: TGCAGCGCTTCGGACGGGGTTCTTGGCAATCAGCCCCAGCATTTT. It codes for CSASDGVLGNQPQHF.

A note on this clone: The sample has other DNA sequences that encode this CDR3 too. CDR3 nucleotides: TGTGCCAGCAGCGTAGGCGGGGGGGGCTACAATGAGCAGTTCTTC. It is translated as CASSVGGGGYNEQFF. The chain employs TRBV9 and TRBJ2-1; TRBD2 aligns across 9 bases. The germline V gene has CDR1 SGDLS and CDR2 YYNGEE. The CDR3 loop spans 15 amino acids. Germline trimming cut 0 bases from V and 3 bases from J; bases unmatched to any gene: 1.

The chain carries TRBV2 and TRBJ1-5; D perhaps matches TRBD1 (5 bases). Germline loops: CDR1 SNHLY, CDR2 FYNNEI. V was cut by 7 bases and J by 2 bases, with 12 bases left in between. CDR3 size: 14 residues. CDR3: CASNQGRGNQPQHF. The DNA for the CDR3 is TGTGCCAGCAATCAGGGCAGGGGCAATCAGCCCCAGCATTTT. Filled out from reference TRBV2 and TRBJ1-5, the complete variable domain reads EPEVTQTPSHQVTQMGQEVILRCVPISNHLYFYWYRQILGQKVEFLVSFYNNEISEKSEIFDDQFSVERPDGSNFTLKIRSTKLEDSAMYFCASNQGRGNQPQHFGDGTRLSIL.

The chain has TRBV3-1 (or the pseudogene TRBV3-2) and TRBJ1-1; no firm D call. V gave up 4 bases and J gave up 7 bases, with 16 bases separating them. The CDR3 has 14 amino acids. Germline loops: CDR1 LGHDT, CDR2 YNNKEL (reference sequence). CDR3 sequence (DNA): TGTGCCAGCAGCCCCCGGGAGAACAGCCTTGAAGCTTTCTTT. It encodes CASSPRENSLEAFF.

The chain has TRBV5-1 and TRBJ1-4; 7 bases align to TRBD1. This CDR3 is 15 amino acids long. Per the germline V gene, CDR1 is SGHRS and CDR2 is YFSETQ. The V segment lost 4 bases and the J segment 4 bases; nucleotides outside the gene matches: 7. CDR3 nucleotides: TGCGCCAGCAGCGCCTTGACAGGGAGTAATGAAAAACTGTTTTTT. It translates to CASSALTGSNEKLFF.

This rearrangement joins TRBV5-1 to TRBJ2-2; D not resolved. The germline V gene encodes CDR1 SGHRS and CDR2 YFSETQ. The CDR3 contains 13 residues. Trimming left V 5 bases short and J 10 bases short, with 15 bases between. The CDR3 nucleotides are TGCGCCAGCAGGACCACTCCGGCGGAGGAGCTGTTTTTT. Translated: CASRTTPAEELFF.

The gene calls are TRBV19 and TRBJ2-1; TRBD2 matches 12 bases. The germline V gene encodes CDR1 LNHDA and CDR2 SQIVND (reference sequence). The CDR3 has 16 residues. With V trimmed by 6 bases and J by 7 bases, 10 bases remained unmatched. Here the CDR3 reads CASRTRPGLAGNEQFF. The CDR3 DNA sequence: TGTGCCAGTAGGACCCGACCCGGACTAGCGGGGAATGAGCAGTTCTTC.

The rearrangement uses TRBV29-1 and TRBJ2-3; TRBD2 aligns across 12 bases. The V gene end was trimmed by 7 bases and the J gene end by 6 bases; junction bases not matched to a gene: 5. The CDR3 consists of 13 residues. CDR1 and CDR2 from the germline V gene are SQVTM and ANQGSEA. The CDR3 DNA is TGCAGCGCCTCTAGCGGGAGGGGGGATACGCAGTATTTT. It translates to CSASSGRGDTQYF.

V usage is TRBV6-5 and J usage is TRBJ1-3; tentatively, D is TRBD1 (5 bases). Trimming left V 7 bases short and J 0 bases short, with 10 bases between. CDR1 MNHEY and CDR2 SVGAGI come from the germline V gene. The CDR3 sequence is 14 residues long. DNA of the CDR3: TGTGCCAGCATCACAGGTATCTCTGGAAACACCATATATTTT. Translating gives CASITGISGNTIYF.

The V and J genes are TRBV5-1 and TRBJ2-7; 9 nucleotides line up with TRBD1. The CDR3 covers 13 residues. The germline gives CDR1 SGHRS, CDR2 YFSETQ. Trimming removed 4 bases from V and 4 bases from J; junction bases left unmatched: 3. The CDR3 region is CASSTDRGYEQYV. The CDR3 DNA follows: TGCGCCAGCAGCACGGACAGGGGTTACGAGCAGTACGTC.

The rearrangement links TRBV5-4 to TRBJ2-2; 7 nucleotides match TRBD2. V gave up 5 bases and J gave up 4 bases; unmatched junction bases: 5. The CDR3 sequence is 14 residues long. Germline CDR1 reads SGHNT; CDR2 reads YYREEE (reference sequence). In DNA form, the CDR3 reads TGTGCCAGCAGTCCCGGGACTATCACCGGGGAGCTGTTTTTT. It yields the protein CASSPGTITGELFF.

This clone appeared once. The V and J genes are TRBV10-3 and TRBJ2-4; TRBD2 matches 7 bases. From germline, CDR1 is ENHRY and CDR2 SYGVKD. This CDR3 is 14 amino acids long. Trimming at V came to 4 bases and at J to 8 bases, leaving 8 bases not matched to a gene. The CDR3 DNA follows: TGTGCCATCAGTGGGTCCCCGGGGGGAGACATTCAGTACTTC. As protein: CAISGSPGGDIQYF.

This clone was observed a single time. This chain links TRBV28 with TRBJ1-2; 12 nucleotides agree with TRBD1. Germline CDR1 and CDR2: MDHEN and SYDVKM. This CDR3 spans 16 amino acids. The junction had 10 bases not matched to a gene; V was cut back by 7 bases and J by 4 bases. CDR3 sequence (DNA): TGTGCCAGCACGGGGACAGGGGGCCCTAGCGGCTATGGCTACACCTTC. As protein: CASTGTGGPSGYGYTF.

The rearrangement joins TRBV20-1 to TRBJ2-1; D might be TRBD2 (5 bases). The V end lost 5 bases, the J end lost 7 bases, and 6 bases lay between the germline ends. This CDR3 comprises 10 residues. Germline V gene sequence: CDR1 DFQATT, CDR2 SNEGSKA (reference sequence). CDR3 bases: TGCAGTGCTGGGGAGAATGAGCAGTTCTTC. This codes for CSAGENEQFF.

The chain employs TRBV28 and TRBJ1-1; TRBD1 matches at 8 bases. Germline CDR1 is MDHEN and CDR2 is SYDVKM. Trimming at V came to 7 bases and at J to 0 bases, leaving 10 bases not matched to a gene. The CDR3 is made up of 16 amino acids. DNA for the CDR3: TGTGCCAGCACCCTATCGACAGGGGCCATGAACACTGAAGCTTTCTTT. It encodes CASTLSTGAMNTEAFF.

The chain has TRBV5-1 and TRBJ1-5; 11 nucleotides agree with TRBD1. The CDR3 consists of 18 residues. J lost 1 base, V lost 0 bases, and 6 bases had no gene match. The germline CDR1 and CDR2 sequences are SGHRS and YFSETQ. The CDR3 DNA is TGCGCCAGCAGCTTGGGGACAGGGGGCTCTGTGAGCAATCAGCCCCAGCATTTT. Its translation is CASSLGTGGSVSNQPQHF.